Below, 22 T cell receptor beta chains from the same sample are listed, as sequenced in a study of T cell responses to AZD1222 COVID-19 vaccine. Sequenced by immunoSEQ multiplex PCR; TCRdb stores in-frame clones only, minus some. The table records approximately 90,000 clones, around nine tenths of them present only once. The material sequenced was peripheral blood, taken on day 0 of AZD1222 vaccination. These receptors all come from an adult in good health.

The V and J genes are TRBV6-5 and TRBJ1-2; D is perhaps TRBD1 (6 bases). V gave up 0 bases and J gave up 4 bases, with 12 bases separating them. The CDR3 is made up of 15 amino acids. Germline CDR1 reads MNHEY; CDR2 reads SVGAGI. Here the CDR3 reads CASSYSPGESYGYTF. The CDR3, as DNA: TGTGCCAGCAGTTACTCTCCAGGGGAAAGCTATGGCTACACCTTC.

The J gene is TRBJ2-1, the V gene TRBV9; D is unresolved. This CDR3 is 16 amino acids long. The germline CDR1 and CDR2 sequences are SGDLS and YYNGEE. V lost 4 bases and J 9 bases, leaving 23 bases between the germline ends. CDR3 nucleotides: TGTGCCAGCAGCCGAAGTATGGAGATCCCCCCATTTGAGCAGTTCTTC. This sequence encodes CASSRSMEIPPFEQFF.

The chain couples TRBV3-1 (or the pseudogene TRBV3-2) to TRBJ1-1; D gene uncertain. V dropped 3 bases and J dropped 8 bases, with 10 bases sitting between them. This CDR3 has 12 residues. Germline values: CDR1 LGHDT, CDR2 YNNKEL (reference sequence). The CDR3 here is CASSHGEIEAFF. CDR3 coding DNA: TGTGCCAGCAGCCACGGGGAGATAGAAGCTTTCTTT.

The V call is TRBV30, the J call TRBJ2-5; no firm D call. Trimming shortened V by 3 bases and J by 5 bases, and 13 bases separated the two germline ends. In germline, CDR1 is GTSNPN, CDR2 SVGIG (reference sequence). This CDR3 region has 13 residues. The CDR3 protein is CAWRIGYRETQYF. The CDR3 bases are TGTGCCTGGAGGATCGGGTACCGGGAGACCCAGTACTTC.

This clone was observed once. The CDR3, as DNA: TGTGCCAGCAGCGTAGGTGAGCCGCGGGAGATCGAAAAACTGTTTTTT. The encoded protein is CASSVGEPREIEKLFF. The chain couples TRBV9 to TRBJ1-4, with no clear D. Trimming cost V 0 bases and J 8 bases, with 17 bases left between them. Germline CDR1 is SGDLS and CDR2 is YYNGEE. The CDR3 is made up of 16 amino acids.

The CDR3 is CAWATGQGLEKLFF. CDR3 nucleotides: TGTGCCTGGGCGACGGGACAGGGACTTGAAAAACTGTTTTTT. The rearrangement links TRBV30 to TRBJ1-4; the match to TRBD1 covers 9 bases. The germline gives CDR1 GTSNPN, CDR2 SVGIG (reference sequence). V lost 5 bases to trimming and J lost 7 bases; unmatched junction nucleotides: 8. The CDR3 is 14 amino acids.

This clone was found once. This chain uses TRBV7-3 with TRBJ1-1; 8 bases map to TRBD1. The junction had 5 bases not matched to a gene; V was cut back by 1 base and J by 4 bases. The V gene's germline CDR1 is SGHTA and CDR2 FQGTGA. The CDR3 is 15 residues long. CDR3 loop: CASSLSSTGGTEAFF. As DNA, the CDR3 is TGTGCCAGCAGCTTAAGCTCTACAGGGGGCACTGAAGCTTTCTTT. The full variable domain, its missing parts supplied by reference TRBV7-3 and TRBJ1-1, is GAGVSQTPSNKVTEKGKYVELRCDPISGHTALYWYRQSLGQGPEFLIYFQGTGAADDSGLPNDRFFAVRPEGSVSTLKIQRTERGDSAVYLCASSLSSTGGTEAFFGQGTRLTVV.

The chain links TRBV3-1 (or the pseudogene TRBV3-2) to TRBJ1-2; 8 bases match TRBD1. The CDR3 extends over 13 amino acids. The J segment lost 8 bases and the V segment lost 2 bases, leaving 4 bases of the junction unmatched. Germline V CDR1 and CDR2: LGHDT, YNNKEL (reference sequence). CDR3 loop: CASSQQGAKGYTF. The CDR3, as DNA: TGTGCCAGCAGCCAACAGGGGGCGAAAGGCTACACCTTC.

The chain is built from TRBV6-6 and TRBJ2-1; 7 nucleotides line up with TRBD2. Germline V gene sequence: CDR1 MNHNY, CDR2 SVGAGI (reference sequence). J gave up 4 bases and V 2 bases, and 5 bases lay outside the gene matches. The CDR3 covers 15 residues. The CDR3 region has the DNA TGTGCCAGCAGTTACGGTGGGGGGGAGTACAATGAGCAGTTCTTC. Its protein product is CASSYGGGEYNEQFF.

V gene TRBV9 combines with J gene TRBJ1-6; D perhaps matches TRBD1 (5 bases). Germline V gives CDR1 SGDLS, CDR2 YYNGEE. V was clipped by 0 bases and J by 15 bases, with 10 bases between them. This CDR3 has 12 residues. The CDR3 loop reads CASSVGGGLLHF. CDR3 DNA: TGTGCCAGCAGCGTAGGTGGGGGACTCCTCCACTTT.

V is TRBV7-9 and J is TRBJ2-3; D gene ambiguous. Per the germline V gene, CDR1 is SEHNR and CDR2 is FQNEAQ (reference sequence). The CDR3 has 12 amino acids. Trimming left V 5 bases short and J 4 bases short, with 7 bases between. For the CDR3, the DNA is TGTGCCAGCAGCCCCTCGGCAGATACGCAGTATTTT. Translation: CASSPSADTQYF.

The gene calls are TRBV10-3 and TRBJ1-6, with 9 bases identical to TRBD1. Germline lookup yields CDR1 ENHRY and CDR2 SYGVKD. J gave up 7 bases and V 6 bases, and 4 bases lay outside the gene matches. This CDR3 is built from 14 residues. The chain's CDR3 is CAIRTGTGNSPLHF. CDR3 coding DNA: TGTGCCATCAGGACCGGGACAGGGAATTCACCCCTCCACTTT.

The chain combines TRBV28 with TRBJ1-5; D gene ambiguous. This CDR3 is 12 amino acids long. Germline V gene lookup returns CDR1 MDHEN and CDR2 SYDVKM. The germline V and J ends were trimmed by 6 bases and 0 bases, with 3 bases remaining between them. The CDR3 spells CASSNSNQPQHF. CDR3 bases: TGTGCCAGCAGCAATAGCAATCAGCCCCAGCATTTT. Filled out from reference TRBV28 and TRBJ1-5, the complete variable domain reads DVKVTQSSRYLVKRTGEKVFLECVQDMDHENMFWYRQDPGLGLRLIYFSYDVKMKEKGDIPEGYSVSREKKERFSLILESASTNQTSMYLCASSNSNQPQHFGDGTRLSIL.

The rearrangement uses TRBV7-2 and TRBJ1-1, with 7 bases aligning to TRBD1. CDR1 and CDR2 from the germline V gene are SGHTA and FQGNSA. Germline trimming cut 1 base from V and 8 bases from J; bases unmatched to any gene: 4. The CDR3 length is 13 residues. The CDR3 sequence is CASSLDETGEAFF. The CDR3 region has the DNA TGTGCCAGCAGCTTAGACGAGACAGGGGAAGCTTTCTTT.

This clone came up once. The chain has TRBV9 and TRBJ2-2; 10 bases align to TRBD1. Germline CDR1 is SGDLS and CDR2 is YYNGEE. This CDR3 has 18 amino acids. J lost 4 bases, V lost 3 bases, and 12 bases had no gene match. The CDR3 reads CASSEPTGTGDGTGELFF. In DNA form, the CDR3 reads TGTGCCAGCAGCGAACCCACCGGGACAGGGGATGGCACCGGGGAGCTGTTTTTT.

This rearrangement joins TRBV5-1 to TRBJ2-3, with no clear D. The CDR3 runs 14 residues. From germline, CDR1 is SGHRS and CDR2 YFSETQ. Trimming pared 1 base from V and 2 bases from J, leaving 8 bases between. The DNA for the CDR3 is TGCGCCAGCAGCTTGCGGCAATACACAGATACGCAGTATTTT. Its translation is CASSLRQYTDTQYF.

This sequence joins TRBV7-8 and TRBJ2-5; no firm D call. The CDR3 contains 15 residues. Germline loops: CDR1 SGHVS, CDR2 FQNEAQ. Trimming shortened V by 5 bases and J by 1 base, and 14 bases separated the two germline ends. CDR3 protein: CASSPSNLPQETQYF. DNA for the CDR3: TGTGCCAGCAGCCCGAGTAACCTGCCCCAAGAGACCCAGTACTTC. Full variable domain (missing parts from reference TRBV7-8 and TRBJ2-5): GAGVSQSPRYKVAKRGQDVALRCDPISGHVSLFWYQQALGQGPEFLTYFQNEAQLDKSGLPSDRFFAERPEGSVSTLKIQRTQQEDSAVYLCASSPSNLPQETQYFGPGTRLLVL.

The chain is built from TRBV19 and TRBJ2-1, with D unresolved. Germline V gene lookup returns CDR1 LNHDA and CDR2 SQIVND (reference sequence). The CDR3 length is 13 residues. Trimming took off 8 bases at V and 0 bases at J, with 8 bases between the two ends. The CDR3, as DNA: TGTGCCAGTGCCAGGAGCTCCTACAATGAGCAGTTCTTC. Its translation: CASARSSYNEQFF.

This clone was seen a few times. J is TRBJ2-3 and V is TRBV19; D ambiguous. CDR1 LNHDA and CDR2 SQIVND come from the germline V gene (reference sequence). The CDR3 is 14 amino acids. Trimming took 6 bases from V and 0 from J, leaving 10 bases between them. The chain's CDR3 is CASRPEYSTDTQYF. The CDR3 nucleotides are TGTGCCAGTAGGCCGGAATATAGCACAGATACGCAGTATTTT.

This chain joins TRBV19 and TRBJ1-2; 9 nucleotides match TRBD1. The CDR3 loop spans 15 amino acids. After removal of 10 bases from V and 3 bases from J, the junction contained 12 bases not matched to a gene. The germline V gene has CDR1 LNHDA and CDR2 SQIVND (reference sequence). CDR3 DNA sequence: TGTGCCACCTGTCCACCGGGACAGGGCGACTATGGCTACACCTTC. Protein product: CATCPPGQGDYGYTF.

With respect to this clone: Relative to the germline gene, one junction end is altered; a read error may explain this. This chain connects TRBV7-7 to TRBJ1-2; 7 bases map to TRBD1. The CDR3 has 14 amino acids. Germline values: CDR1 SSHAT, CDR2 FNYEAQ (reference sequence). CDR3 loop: CASSADRVTYGYTF. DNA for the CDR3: TGTGCTAGCAGCGCCGACAGGGTGACCTATGGCTACACCTTC.

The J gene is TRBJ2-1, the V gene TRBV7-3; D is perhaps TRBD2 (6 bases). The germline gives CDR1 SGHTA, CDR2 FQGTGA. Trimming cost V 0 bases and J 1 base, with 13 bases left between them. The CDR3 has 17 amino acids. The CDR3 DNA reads TGTGCCAGCAGCTTAACCGGGGGAGGCCCATCCTACAATGAGCAGTTCTTC. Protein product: CASSLTGGGPSYNEQFF.